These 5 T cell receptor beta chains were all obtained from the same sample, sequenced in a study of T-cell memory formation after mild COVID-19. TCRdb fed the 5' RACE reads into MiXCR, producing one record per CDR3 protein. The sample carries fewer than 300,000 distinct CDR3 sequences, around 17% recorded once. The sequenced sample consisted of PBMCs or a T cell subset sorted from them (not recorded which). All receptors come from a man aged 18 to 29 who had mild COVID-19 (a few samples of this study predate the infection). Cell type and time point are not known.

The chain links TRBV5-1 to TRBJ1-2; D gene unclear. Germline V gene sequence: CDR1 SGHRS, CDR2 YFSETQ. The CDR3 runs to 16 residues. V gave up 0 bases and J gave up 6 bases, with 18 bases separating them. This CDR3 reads CASSLAAVTGLDGYTF. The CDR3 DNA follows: TGCGCCAGCAGCTTGGCCGCAGTCACGGGATTAGATGGCTACACCTTC.

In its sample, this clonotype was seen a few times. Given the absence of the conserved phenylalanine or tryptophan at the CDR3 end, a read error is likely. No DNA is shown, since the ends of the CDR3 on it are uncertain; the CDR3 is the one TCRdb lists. The CDR3 is CSVQGTGYLII. The chain employs TRBV20-1 and TRBJ2-1; the table's TRBD1 call for D was not verified on the DNA. With termini counted, the CDR3 has 11 amino acids. Germline V gene sequence: CDR1 DFQATT, CDR2 SNEGSKA (reference sequence).

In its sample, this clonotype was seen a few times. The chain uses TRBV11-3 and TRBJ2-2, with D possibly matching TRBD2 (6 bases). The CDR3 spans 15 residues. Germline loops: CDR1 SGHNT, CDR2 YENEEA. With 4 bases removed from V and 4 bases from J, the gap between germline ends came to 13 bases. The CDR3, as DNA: TGTGCCAGCAGCTCCACTAGGACTATCACCGGGGAGCTGTTTTTT. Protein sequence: CASSSTRTITGELFF. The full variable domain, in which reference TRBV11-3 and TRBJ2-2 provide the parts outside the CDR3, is EAGVVQSPRYKIIEKKQPVAFWCNPISGHNTLYWYLQNLGQGPELLIRYENEEAVDDSQLPKDRFSAERLKGVDSTLKIQPAELGDSAVYLCASSSTRTITGELFFGEGSRLTVL.

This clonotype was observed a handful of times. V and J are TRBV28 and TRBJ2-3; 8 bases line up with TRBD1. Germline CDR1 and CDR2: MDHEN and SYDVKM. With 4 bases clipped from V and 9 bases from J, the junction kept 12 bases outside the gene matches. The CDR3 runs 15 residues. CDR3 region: CASSSEAQTGVTQYF. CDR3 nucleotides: TGTGCCAGCAGTTCCGAGGCTCAGACAGGGGTGACGCAGTATTTT.

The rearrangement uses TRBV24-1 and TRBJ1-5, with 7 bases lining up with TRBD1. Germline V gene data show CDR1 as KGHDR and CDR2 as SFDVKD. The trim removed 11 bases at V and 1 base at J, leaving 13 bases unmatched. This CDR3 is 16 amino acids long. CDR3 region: CAKSLRDSSSNQPQHF. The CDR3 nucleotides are TGTGCCAAATCGTTGCGGGACAGCTCAAGCAATCAGCCCCAGCATTTT.